The next 2 T cell receptor beta chains were all read from a single sample in a study of OX40 agonist ivuxolimab in advanced cancers. Assay: immunoSEQ multiplex PCR; the TCRdb copy retains only in-frame clones and omits some. This sample has tens of thousands of clones, with more than 75% found just once. Specimen: CD4+ or CD8+ T cells sorted from blood, collected in a trial of the OX40 agonist ivuxolimab. Every receptor here comes from an adult with an advanced solid tumor such as melanoma, head and neck, liver or kidney cancer.

This rearrangement joins TRBV28 to TRBJ2-7, with 8 bases identical to TRBD2. Germline V gene data show CDR1 as MDHEN and CDR2 as SYDVKM. Trimming cost V 2 bases and J 6 bases; bases outside gene matches: 6. This CDR3 contains 14 residues. For the CDR3, the DNA is TGTGCCAGCAGTTTAGGCGGGGGGCGGAGCGAGCAGTACTTC. It codes for CASSLGGGRSEQYF.

This sequence joins TRBV7-8 and TRBJ2-7; D ambiguous. The CDR3 covers 15 residues. V was clipped by 2 bases and J by 5 bases, with 16 bases between them. The V gene's germline CDR1 is SGHVS and CDR2 FQNEAQ. The CDR3 nucleotides are TGTGCCAGCAGCTTAATGACAACGGGTAGGAACGAGCAGTACTTC. Amino acids: CASSLMTTGRNEQYF.